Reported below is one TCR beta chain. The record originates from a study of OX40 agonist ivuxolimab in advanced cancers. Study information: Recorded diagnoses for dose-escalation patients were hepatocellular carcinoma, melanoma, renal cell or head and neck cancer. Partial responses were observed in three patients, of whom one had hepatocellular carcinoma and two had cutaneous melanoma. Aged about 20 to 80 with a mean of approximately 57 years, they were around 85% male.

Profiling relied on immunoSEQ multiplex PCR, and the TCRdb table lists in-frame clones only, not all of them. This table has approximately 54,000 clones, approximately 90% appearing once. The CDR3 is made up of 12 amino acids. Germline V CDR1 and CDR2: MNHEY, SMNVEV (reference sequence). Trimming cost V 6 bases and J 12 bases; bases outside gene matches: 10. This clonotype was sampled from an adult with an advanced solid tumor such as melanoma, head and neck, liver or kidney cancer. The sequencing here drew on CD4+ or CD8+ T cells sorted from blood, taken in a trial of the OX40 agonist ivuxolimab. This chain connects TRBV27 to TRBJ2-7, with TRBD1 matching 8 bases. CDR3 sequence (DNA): TGTGCCAGCAGCGTGCCCGGACAGGGTTGGTACTTC. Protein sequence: CASSVPGQGWYF.